This passage covers 11 T cell receptor beta chains from one sample sequenced in a study of T-cell memory formation after mild COVID-19 (dated by TCRdb to about 2021). The library was obtained by 5' RACE. The run used an Illumina NovaSeq 6000. TCRdb reworked the public reads: Q25 trimming with fastp, MiXCR clone assembly, productive beta chains retained. Under each unique CDR3 protein, matching rows form one entry showing the most common genes and DNA. The sample table holds hundreds of thousands of distinct CDR3 sequences, of which roughly 15% were seen once. The top ten constitute approximately 20% of the sample. Source material: PBMCs or a T cell subset sorted from them (not recorded which). The receptors here all came from a man younger than 35 who had mild COVID-19 (a few samples of this study predate the infection). The sample titles of this study are shuffled in the database, so cell type and time point are left out; the donor was told from shared clones.

The rearrangement links TRBV4-3 to TRBJ2-5, with a weak D call TRBD1 (5 bases). The CDR3 runs 13 residues. Trimming removed 6 bases from V and 5 bases from J, with 13 bases in between. The germline V gene has CDR1 LGHNA and CDR2 YSLEER. The CDR3 here is CASSRSRGETQYF. The CDR3 DNA follows: TGCGCCAGCAGTCGATCTAGGGGCGAGACCCAGTACTTC.

This clonotype was seen a few times. The chain recombines TRBV6-5 with TRBJ2-2; 7 bases line up with TRBD2. After removal of 0 bases from V and 2 bases from J, the junction contained 3 bases not matched to a gene. Germline lookup yields CDR1 MNHEY and CDR2 SVGAGI. This CDR3 spans 16 amino acids. The CDR3 DNA is TGTGCCAGCAGTTACTCGTCTAGCGGCAACACCGGGGAGCTGTTTTTT. Translated, it gives CASSYSSSGNTGELFF.

In its sample, this clonotype was seen once. The chain couples TRBV20-1 to TRBJ1-4; D remains ambiguous. V was clipped by 4 bases and J by 8 bases, with 8 bases between them. CDR1 is DFQATT and CDR2 is SNEGSKA in the germline V gene (reference sequence). This CDR3 region has 11 residues. The CDR3 protein is CSANLREKLFF. CDR3 DNA sequence: TGCAGTGCTAACCTTAGAGAAAAACTGTTTTTT.

This chain links TRBV29-1 with TRBJ2-3; D gene uncertain. There are 11 residues in the CDR3. Trimming took off 3 bases at V and 4 bases at J, with 5 bases between the two ends. Looked up from germline, CDR1 is SQVTM and CDR2 is ANQGSEA. For the CDR3, the DNA is TGCAGCGTTGATCCAGCAGATACGCAGTATTTT. Residues: CSVDPADTQYF.

This clonotype turned up a few times. The CDR3 sequence: CASSSTGSRYEQYF. Here the CDR3 DNA reads TGCGCCAGCAGCTCCACAGGGTCTCGCTACGAGCAGTACTTC. The V and J genes are TRBV5-1 and TRBJ2-7; D possibly corresponds to TRBD1 (6 bases). Germline V CDR1 and CDR2: SGHRS, YFSETQ. CDR3 length: 14 residues. Trimming took 3 bases from V and 3 from J, leaving 13 bases between them.

A few counts support this clonotype. The J gene is TRBJ2-5, the V gene TRBV19, with unresolved D. The CDR3 loop spans 13 amino acids. Germline V gene lookup returns CDR1 LNHDA and CDR2 SQIVND (reference sequence). Trimming pared 8 bases from V and 5 bases from J, leaving 15 bases between. The CDR3 DNA follows: TGTGCCAGTCGCGGTGGTATGGCGGAGACCCAGTACTTC. This sequence encodes CASRGGMAETQYF. The entire variable domain, with the rest obtained from reference TRBV19 and TRBJ2-5, is as follows: DGGITQSPKYLFRKEGQNVTLSCEQNLNHDAMYWYRQDPGQGLRLIYYSQIVNDFQKGDIAEGYSVSREKKESFPLTVTSAQKNPTAFYLCASRGGMAETQYFGPGTRLLVL.

A few counts support this clonotype. The chain employs TRBV7-2 and TRBJ2-3; no reliable D call. The V gene lost 2 bases and the J gene lost 4 bases, with 4 bases spanning the gap. CDR3 length: 12 amino acids. Germline V gene data show CDR1 as SGHTA and CDR2 as FQGNSA. As DNA, the CDR3 is TGTGCCAGCAGCTTAATCGCAGATACGCAGTATTTT. This translates into CASSLIADTQYF.

The rearrangement joins TRBV20-1 to TRBJ1-1, with 10 bases lining up with TRBD1. This CDR3 has 13 residues. Trimming cost V 6 bases and J 5 bases; bases outside gene matches: 6. The germline V gene has CDR1 DFQATT and CDR2 SNEGSKA (reference sequence). The CDR3 DNA reads TGCAGTGCCGTGACAGGGGGCGAAACTGAAGCTTTCTTT. This gives the protein CSAVTGGETEAFF.

The chain links TRBV25-1 to TRBJ1-2; the D is unclear. The CDR3 has 14 residues. From germline, CDR1 is MGHDK and CDR2 SYGVNS. Trimming removed 1 base at V and 2 bases at J, with 8 bases between. CDR3 region: CASSEFAPNYGYTF. Written as DNA, the CDR3 is TGTGCCAGCAGTGAATTCGCCCCAAACTATGGCTACACCTTC.

This clonotype has just a few counts. This chain connects TRBV12-3 or TRBV12-4 to TRBJ2-7; weak D call: TRBD1 (6 bases). The CDR3 totals 13 residues. Trimming shortened V by 7 bases and J by 1 base, and 11 bases separated the two germline ends. The CDR3 reads CASTLQGSYEQYF. In DNA, the CDR3 is TGTGCCAGCACCCTACAGGGTTCCTACGAGCAGTACTTC.

This clonotype was seen only a few times. V gene TRBV5-6 combines with J gene TRBJ2-7; D not resolved. This CDR3 has 14 residues. Trimming left V 0 bases short and J 7 bases short, with 14 bases between. Germline V gene lookup returns CDR1 SGHDT and CDR2 YYEEEE. The CDR3 nucleotides are TGTGCCAGCAGCTTGGGGGTACAGTCTTGGGAGCAGTACTTC. Protein sequence: CASSLGVQSWEQYF. Together with reference TRBV5-6 and TRBJ2-7, the CDR3 gives the full variable domain: DAGVTQSPTHLIKTRGQQVTLRCSPKSGHDTVSWYQQALGQGPQFIFQYYEEEERQRGNFPDRFSGHQFPNYSSELNVNALLLGDSALYLCASSLGVQSWEQYFGPGTRLTVT.